This T cell receptor (beta chain) originates from a study of CD8+ T cells in alopecia areata (dated by TCRdb to between 2017 and 2018). At the level of the whole study: The treated patients, all with moderate-to-severe alopecia areata, were enrolled in an open-label pilot trial of oral tofacitinib given at 5 to 10 mg twice daily. Scalp clonality was compared across normal scalp (n=4), patchy alopecia areata scalp (n=8), and alopecia totalis/universalis scalp (n=8). Patients received tofacitinib for 6 to 18 months and were then followed off drug for 6 months to check for delayed response and recurrence. Human TCRbeta sequencing covered scalp tissue and sorted CD4+ and CD8+ peripheral blood T cells from patchy and totalis/universalis alopecia areata patients and healthy controls. RNA came from the PAXgene miRNA kit for fixed scalp, the miRNeasy kit for PBMCs, and the RNeasy kit for mouse skin. TCRbeta CDR3 regions were amplified by immunoSEQ multiplex PCR using 35 Vbeta forward and 13 Jbeta reverse primers. Biopsies were taken from tofacitinib-treated patients at baseline and again at 4 and 24 weeks into treatment, and several of those patients also had a later scalp biopsy. To study T cell clonal expansion in alopecia areata, the researchers applied high-throughput TCRbeta sequencing to both the C3H/HeJ mouse model and human patients. Broader findings and caveats from the paper: Compared with normal scalp, lesional scalp, particularly in alopecia totalis/universalis, had higher clonality and more expanded CD8+ clones, which suggests antigenic drive. Unlike mouse skin, where gammadelta T cells dominate, normal human skin contains resident alphabeta T cells that get sequenced too, which complicates analysis of the scalp TCR repertoire. TCR sequences shared between patients were less clear than in mice, possibly partly because of HLA diversity in the patient population.

The sample's time point, from its label and the paper: baseline before oral tofacitinib. From alopecia areata patients, peripheral blood was collected along with lesional scalp punch biopsies. PBMCs were separated by density centrifugation and stained for CD3, CD4 and CD8, after which CD4+ and CD8+ T cells were sorted on a FACSAria. The germline V gene specifies MGHDK as CDR1 and SYGVNS as CDR2. V has 3 bases trimmed and J has 6 bases trimmed; junction bases matching no gene number 7. The CDR3 runs 15 amino acids, cysteine and phenylalanine included. Kept here is only the CDR3 DNA, which spans 45 bases and is read in frame from base 1. Receptor libraries were prepared by the immunoSEQ multiplex PCR assay. For TCR sequencing, RNA was extracted from every sample and reverse transcribed into cDNA to serve as template. First-strand cDNA was synthesized with SuperScript III using a 2:1 mix of oligo-dT and random hexamers. A synthetic immune receptor repertoire was used to measure amplification bias, and any remaining bias was corrected computationally. As for the authors' bioinformatics: Raw reads were preprocessed for error removal, and CDR3 was defined according to IMGT conventions as running from the conserved cysteine to phenylalanine. To get clonality, Shannon entropy was normalized by log2 of the number of productive unique TCRs and the result was subtracted from 1. CD4 or CD8 identity of scalp clones was inferred by cross-referencing scalp TCRbeta sequences with sorted blood CD4 and CD8 repertoires. Imported from immuneACCESS, the table was reduced by TCRdb to in-frame sequences with V and J called. These copies leave out some clones; in studies compared against another copy, an unresolved V gene accounts for under half, and the cause of the remainder is not known. V, J and clone size are those of that table, while D and trimming were read from the DNA. The sample profile shows under 250,000 clones; more than 45% of them were found once. 0.45% of the sample is taken by the ten largest.

This clone was detected only once. Its antigen target is currently unknown. No qualities accompany the bases; no much larger clone lies one base away. Sequenced here: CD4+ T cells sorted from blood, sampled at week 0. The receptor was derived from a human donor with alopecia areata. Recombination linked TRBV25-1 to TRBJ1-2; 10 bases in between match TRBD1. The nucleotide sequence reads as follows: TGTGCCAGCAGTGACTTCGGGACAGGGGTGAATGGCTACACCTTC. This sequence encodes CASSDFGTGVNGYTF.